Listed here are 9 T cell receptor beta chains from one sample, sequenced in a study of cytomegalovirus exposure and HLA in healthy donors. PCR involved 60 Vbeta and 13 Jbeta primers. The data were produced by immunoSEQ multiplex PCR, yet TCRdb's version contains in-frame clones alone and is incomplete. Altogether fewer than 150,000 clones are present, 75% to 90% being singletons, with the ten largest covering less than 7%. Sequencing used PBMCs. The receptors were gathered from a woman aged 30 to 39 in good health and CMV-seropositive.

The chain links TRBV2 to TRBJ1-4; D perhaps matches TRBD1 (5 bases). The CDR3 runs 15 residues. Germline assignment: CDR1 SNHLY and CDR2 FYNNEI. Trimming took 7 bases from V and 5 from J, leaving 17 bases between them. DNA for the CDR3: TGTGCCAGCATCTTCGGGGGGACCCAAAATGAAAAACTGTTTTTT. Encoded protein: CASIFGGTQNEKLFF.

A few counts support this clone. The CDR3 DNA sequence: TGTGCCAGCAGCCCCAGCGGAGCCTTAAACACCGGGGAGCTGTTTTTT. As protein: CASSPSGALNTGELFF. V gene TRBV4-2 combines with J gene TRBJ2-2; D possibly corresponds to TRBD2 (5 bases). Germline assignment: CDR1 LGHNA and CDR2 YNFKEQ. V shed 4 bases and J shed 2 bases, with 14 bases lying between them. This CDR3 spans 16 amino acids.

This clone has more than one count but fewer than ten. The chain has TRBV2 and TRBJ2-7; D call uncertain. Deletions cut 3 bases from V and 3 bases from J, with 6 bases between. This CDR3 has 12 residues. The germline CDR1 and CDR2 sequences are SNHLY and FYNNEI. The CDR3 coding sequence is TGTGCCAGCAGTGAGCAGGACTACGAGCAGTACTTC. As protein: CASSEQDYEQYF.

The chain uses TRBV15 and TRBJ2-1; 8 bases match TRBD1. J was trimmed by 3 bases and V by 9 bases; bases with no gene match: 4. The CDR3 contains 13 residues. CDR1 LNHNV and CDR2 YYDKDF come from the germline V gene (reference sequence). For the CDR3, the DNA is TGTGCCACGAAGGACAGGGTCTACAATGAGCAGTTCTTC. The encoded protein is CATKDRVYNEQFF.

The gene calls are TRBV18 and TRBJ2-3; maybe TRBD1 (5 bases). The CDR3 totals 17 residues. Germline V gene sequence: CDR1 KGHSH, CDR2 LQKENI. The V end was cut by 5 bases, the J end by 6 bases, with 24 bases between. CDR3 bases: TGTGCCAGCTCATCCTACTTCCAGGGCGCCCGAGGTGATACGCAGTATTTT. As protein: CASSSYFQGARGDTQYF.

The CDR3 region has the DNA TGTGCCGTAAGCGGGGGGGCGTACAATGAGCAGTTCTTC. Its protein product is CAVSGGAYNEQFF. The rearrangement joins TRBV19 to TRBJ2-1; 10 bases fit TRBD2. V gave up 11 bases and J gave up 4 bases; unmatched junction bases: 5. The CDR3 has 13 amino acids. Germline V CDR1 and CDR2: LNHDA, SQIVND (reference sequence).

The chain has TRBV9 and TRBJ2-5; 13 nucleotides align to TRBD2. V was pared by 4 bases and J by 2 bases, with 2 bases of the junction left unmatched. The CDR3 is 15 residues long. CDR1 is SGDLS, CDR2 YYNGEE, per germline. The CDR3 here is CASSLGLAGQETQYF. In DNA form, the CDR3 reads TGTGCCAGCAGCTTGGGACTAGCGGGACAAGAGACCCAGTACTTC.

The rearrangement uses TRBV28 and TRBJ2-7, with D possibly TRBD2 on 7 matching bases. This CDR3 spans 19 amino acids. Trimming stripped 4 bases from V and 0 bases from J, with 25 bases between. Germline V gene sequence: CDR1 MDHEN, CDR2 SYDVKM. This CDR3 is CASSSLMGGGREISYEQYF. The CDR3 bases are TGTGCCAGCAGTTCCCTTATGGGGGGCGGGCGGGAGATCTCCTACGAGCAGTACTTC.

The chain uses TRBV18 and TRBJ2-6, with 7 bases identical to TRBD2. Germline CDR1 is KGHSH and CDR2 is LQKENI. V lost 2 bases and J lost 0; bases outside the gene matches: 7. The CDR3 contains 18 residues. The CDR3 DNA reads TGTGCCAGCTCACCATCCGGGGGGACCAGCTCTGGGGCCAACGTCCTGACTTTC. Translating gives CASSPSGGTSSGANVLTF. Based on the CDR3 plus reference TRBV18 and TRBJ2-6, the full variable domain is NAGVMQNPRHLVRRRGQEARLRCSPMKGHSHVYWYRQLPEEGLKFMVYLQKENIIDESGMPKERFSAEFPKEGPSILRIQQVVRGDSAAYFCASSPSGGTSSGANVLTFGAGSRLTVL.